These 27 T cell receptor beta chains originate from one sample sequenced in a study of blood T cell repertoires in COVID-19. Method: immunoSEQ multiplex PCR; TCRdb's copy keeps in-frame clones and lacks some. The table includes about 160,000 clones, around 87% detected once. The sample was peripheral blood. The receptors originated from a woman aged 60-75 years with active or convalescent COVID-19.

This clone has a handful of counts. The chain joins TRBV20-1 to TRBJ1-2; D is perhaps TRBD1 (6 bases). Per germline, CDR1 DFQATT and CDR2 SNEGSKA (reference sequence). The CDR3 runs to 10 residues. The V gene lost 8 bases and the J gene lost 4 bases, with 8 bases spanning the gap. DNA for the CDR3: TGCAGTCCGACAGGCTATGGCTACACCTTC. Residues: CSPTGYGYTF.

The chain joins TRBV18 to TRBJ2-7; 8 positions agree with TRBD1. The CDR3 has 14 amino acids. The V and J ends lost 3 bases and 1 base, in that order; junction bases with no gene match: 2. The V gene's germline CDR1 is KGHSH and CDR2 LQKENI. The CDR3 DNA reads as TGTGCCAGCTCACCGAGGACAGGGTCCTACGAGCAGTACTTC. This encodes CASSPRTGSYEQYF.

As to this clone: An end of the junction differs from the germline gene, which may be a read error. This chain connects TRBV7-7 to TRBJ2-1; D uncertain. Germline assignment: CDR1 SSHAT and CDR2 FNYEAQ (reference sequence). This CDR3 comprises 15 residues. CDR3 sequence (DNA): TGTGCTAGCAGCGCCGGCCTCCGTCGGGACAATGAGCAGTTCTTC. Translation: CASSAGLRRDNEQFF.

The V call is TRBV7-2, the J call TRBJ2-5; 10 bases align to TRBD1. The CDR3 spans 14 residues. CDR1 SGHTA and CDR2 FQGNSA come from the germline V gene. The V segment lost 4 bases and the J segment 5 bases; nucleotides outside the gene matches: 4. The chain's CDR3 is CASSSTGGFETQYF. CDR3 nucleotide sequence: TGTGCCAGCAGCTCGACAGGGGGCTTCGAGACCCAGTACTTC.

The sample holds one count of this clone. V gene TRBV2 combines with J gene TRBJ1-4; 9 nucleotides agree with TRBD1. CDR1 and CDR2 (germline): SNHLY, FYNNEI. With V trimmed by 4 bases and J by 4 bases, 4 bases remained unmatched. The CDR3 is 15 amino acids. The CDR3 DNA sequence: TGTGCCAGCAGTGTGGGACAGGGTGTTAATGAAAAACTGTTTTTT. Protein: CASSVGQGVNEKLFF.

This chain connects TRBV2 to TRBJ1-1, with 8 bases matching TRBD1. The CDR3 has 12 residues. From germline, CDR1 is SNHLY and CDR2 FYNNEI. V lost 5 bases to trimming and J lost 11 bases; unmatched junction nucleotides: 7. Here the CDR3 reads CASSPSGGWAFF. CDR3 nucleotides: TGTGCCAGCAGTCCCTCAGGGGGCTGGGCTTTCTTT.

The CDR3 sequence: CASSINKNTEAFF. CDR3 nucleotide sequence: TGTGCCAGCAGTATCAACAAGAACACTGAAGCTTTCTTT. The rearrangement joins TRBV6-6 to TRBJ1-1; the D is unclear. The CDR3 has 13 amino acids. Trimming left V 5 bases short and J 1 base short, with 8 bases between. Germline CDR1 reads MNHNY; CDR2 reads SVGAGI (reference sequence).

V usage is TRBV7-2 and J usage is TRBJ1-1, with 9 bases lining up with TRBD1. From germline, CDR1 is SGHTA and CDR2 FQGNSA. Germline trimming cut 7 bases from V and 0 bases from J; bases unmatched to any gene: 9. The CDR3 length is 16 residues. In DNA, the CDR3 is TGTGCCAGCATAGTGGGACAGGGCACCATGAACACTGAAGCTTTCTTT. Residues: CASIVGQGTMNTEAFF.

The chain has TRBV29-1 and TRBJ2-1; TRBD2 might be the D (6 bases). The ends were cut back, 7 bases at V and 3 bases at J, with 10 bases in the middle. This CDR3 has 12 amino acids. From germline, CDR1 is SQVTM and CDR2 ANQGSEA. DNA of the CDR3: TGCAGCGATGCGGGAAACTACAATGAGCAGTTCTTC. Its protein product is CSDAGNYNEQFF.

This chain uses TRBV5-1 with TRBJ2-7, with D tentatively TRBD1 (6 bases). Germline CDR1 and CDR2: SGHRS and YFSETQ. The ends were cut back, 5 bases at V and 2 bases at J, with 14 bases in the middle. There are 14 residues in the CDR3. The DNA of the CDR3 is TGCGCCAGCAGAGGGACACCGGAGGCCTACGAGCAGTACTTC. This codes for CASRGTPEAYEQYF.

The rearrangement links TRBV30 to TRBJ2-7; TRBD1 might be the D (5 bases). Germline V lookup: CDR1 GTSNPN, CDR2 SVGIG (reference sequence). The CDR3 is made up of 14 amino acids. V dropped 0 bases and J dropped 9 bases, with 18 bases sitting between them. The CDR3 protein is CAWSVPDTVRWQYF. Written as DNA, the CDR3 is TGTGCCTGGAGTGTCCCGGACACGGTGAGGTGGCAGTACTTC.

This clone was detected only once. This chain connects TRBV7-2 to TRBJ1-4; no clear D. The V gene's germline CDR1 is SGHTA and CDR2 FQGNSA. CDR3 length: 14 residues. Trimming pared 6 bases from V and 5 bases from J, leaving 13 bases between. The CDR3 DNA follows: TGTGCCAGCAGTCTGGGCAGCCCGAATGAAAAACTGTTTTTT. Its protein product is CASSLGSPNEKLFF.

The J gene is TRBJ2-3, the V gene TRBV24-1, with a possible D match to TRBD1 (7 bases). This CDR3 spans 16 amino acids. With 4 bases removed from V and 7 bases from J, the gap between germline ends came to 20 bases. From germline, CDR1 is KGHDR and CDR2 SFDVKD. CDR3 in DNA: TGTGCCACCAGTGACGTGGACAGGAGGGAGGTTTATACGCAGTATTTT. Residues: CATSDVDRREVYTQYF.

This chain connects TRBV5-1 to TRBJ2-1, with 7 bases identical to TRBD1. The CDR3 totals 15 residues. Losses at the gene ends were 0 bases for V and 5 bases for J; bases not matched to a gene: 5. Germline CDR1 SGHRS, CDR2 YFSETQ. This CDR3 reads CASSLGGTAHNEQFF. The CDR3 DNA reads TGCGCCAGCAGCTTGGGGGGGACAGCCCACAATGAGCAGTTCTTC.

V is TRBV3-1 (or the pseudogene TRBV3-2) and J is TRBJ2-5; 11 bases are shared with TRBD2. The germline CDR1 and CDR2 sequences are LGHDT and YNNKEL (reference sequence). The CDR3 totals 18 residues. J was trimmed by 2 bases and V by 0 bases; bases with no gene match: 8. CDR3 in amino acids: CASSQEWLTSGEQETQYF. The DNA of the CDR3 is TGTGCCAGCAGCCAAGAATGGTTGACTAGCGGGGAACAAGAGACCCAGTACTTC.

The V call is TRBV5-1, the J call TRBJ2-7; 9 bases match TRBD1. The CDR3 is 14 amino acids. The J segment lost 6 bases and the V segment lost 4 bases, leaving 8 bases of the junction unmatched. CDR1 is SGHRS and CDR2 is YFSETQ in the germline V gene. The CDR3 sequence: CASSIGQGPREQYF. The DNA for the CDR3 is TGCGCCAGCAGCATAGGACAGGGGCCTCGCGAGCAGTACTTC. Together with reference TRBV5-1 and TRBJ2-7, the CDR3 gives the full variable domain: KAGVTQTPRYLIKTRGQQVTLSCSPISGHRSVSWYQQTPGQGLQFLFEYFSETQRNKGNFPGRFSGRQFSNSRSEMNVSTLELGDSALYLCASSIGQGPREQYFGPGTRLTVT.

This chain links TRBV5-1 with TRBJ1-5; 7 bases are shared with TRBD1. The V and J ends lost 0 bases and 6 bases, in that order; junction bases with no gene match: 6. This CDR3 has 15 residues. The germline gives CDR1 SGHRS, CDR2 YFSETQ. CDR3 sequence reads: CASSLEVGGSQPQHF. CDR3 DNA: TGCGCCAGCAGCTTGGAAGTAGGGGGCAGTCAGCCCCAGCATTTT.

This clone was recorded only once. J is TRBJ1-1 and V is TRBV3-1 (or the pseudogene TRBV3-2), with D hard to call. Per germline, CDR1 LGHDT and CDR2 YNNKEL (reference sequence). V lost 3 bases to trimming and J lost 7 bases, with 9 bases between them. There are 12 residues in the CDR3. The CDR3 nucleotides read TGTGCCAGCAGCCAGACCCACAGTGAAGCTTTCTTT. Translated: CASSQTHSEAFF.

The J gene is TRBJ1-4, the V gene TRBV6-5; the match to TRBD1 covers 7 bases. V shed 4 bases and J 0 bases; nucleotides not matched to a gene: 2. CDR3 length: 15 residues. Germline CDR1 MNHEY, CDR2 SVGAGI. Written as DNA, the CDR3 is TGTGCCAGCAGTTTCGGGACAGCAACTAATGAAAAACTGTTTTTT. Protein product: CASSFGTATNEKLFF.

This clone has just a few counts. The chain carries TRBV7-2 and TRBJ1-3; TRBD1 is a possible D gene (6 bases). The V end lost 4 bases, the J end lost 0 bases, and 13 bases lay between the germline ends. The CDR3 has 16 residues. Germline values: CDR1 SGHTA, CDR2 FQGNSA. This chain's CDR3 is CASSSYIGGSGNTIYF. The CDR3 region has the DNA TGTGCCAGCAGCTCTTATATAGGGGGCTCTGGAAACACCATATATTTT.

This clone was seen just once. The chain has TRBV27 and TRBJ1-3; D perhaps matches TRBD1 (6 bases). V lost 1 base and J 4 bases, leaving 11 bases between the germline ends. The CDR3 spans 15 residues. Germline assignment: CDR1 MNHEY and CDR2 SMNVEV (reference sequence). CDR3 DNA sequence: TGTGCCAGCAGTTTATATCAGGGGCTAGGAAACACCATATATTTT. This sequence encodes CASSLYQGLGNTIYF.

CDR3 sequence reads: CASSIPGQKNYGYTF. The CDR3 nucleotides read TGTGCCAGTAGTATACCAGGGCAAAAGAACTATGGCTACACCTTC. The chain uses TRBV19 and TRBJ1-2; TRBD1 is a possible D gene (5 bases). Germline CDR1 is LNHDA and CDR2 is SQIVND (reference sequence). Trimming cost V 2 bases and J 2 bases, with 12 bases left between them. The CDR3 totals 15 residues.

The chain joins TRBV13 to TRBJ1-4; 9 bases are a match to TRBD1. This CDR3 region has 16 residues. Germline V gives CDR1 PRHDT, CDR2 FYEKMQ (reference sequence). V shed 5 bases, J shed 8 bases, and the junction held 12 bases outside the gene matches. The CDR3: CASSMWKQGAGEKLFF. DNA for the CDR3: TGTGCCAGCAGCATGTGGAAACAGGGGGCGGGGGAAAAACTGTTTTTT.

The chain recombines TRBV10-3 with TRBJ2-1; D perhaps matches TRBD2 (5 bases). Germline CDR1 ENHRY, CDR2 SYGVKD. The CDR3 has 15 amino acids. Trimming cost V 3 bases and J 6 bases, with 15 bases left between them. The CDR3 DNA reads as TGTGCCATCAGTGATGAGCGGAAACTCGCCAATGAGCAGTTCTTC. Protein sequence: CAISDERKLANEQFF.

This clone was counted once. For the CDR3, the DNA is TGCAGCGTTTTGGCGGGGGGCGACACTGAAGCTTTCTTT. Protein: CSVLAGGDTEAFF. The rearrangement joins TRBV29-1 to TRBJ1-1; perhaps TRBD1 as D (6 bases). The V and J ends lost 5 bases and 3 bases respectively, with 13 bases between them. CDR1 SQVTM and CDR2 ANQGSEA come from the germline V gene. The CDR3 covers 13 residues.

This clone was found a few times. V gene TRBV6-1 combines with J gene TRBJ1-1, with D perhaps matching TRBD1 (5 bases). CDR3 length: 17 amino acids. V gave up 3 bases and J gave up 3 bases, with 20 bases separating them. Germline assignment: CDR1 MNHNS and CDR2 SASEGT. This chain's CDR3 is CASSEVPSKGSDTEAFF. In DNA form, the CDR3 reads TGTGCCAGCAGTGAGGTACCAAGTAAGGGGTCGGACACTGAAGCTTTCTTT.

V gene TRBV7-2 combines with J gene TRBJ2-1; 10 bases fit TRBD2. Germline V gives CDR1 SGHTA, CDR2 FQGNSA. The V segment lost 3 bases and the J segment 9 bases; nucleotides outside the gene matches: 5. This CDR3 contains 14 residues. This chain's CDR3 is CASSLRAGGREQFF. CDR3 DNA: TGTGCCAGCAGCTTGCGAGCGGGGGGGCGTGAGCAGTTCTTC.